This T cell receptor beta chain derives from a study of T-cell memory formation after mild COVID-19 (dated by TCRdb to 2020 to 2022). Background for the entire study: TCR sequence clusters from the two donors were largely donor specific. Longitudinal TCRalpha and TCRbeta repertoire sequencing tracked T-cell clones expanding and contracting after mild COVID-19 in a couple of donors. Two young, previously healthy adult volunteers, one female and one male, were included in the cohort.

The sample holds a few counts of this clonotype. There is no known antigen for this receptor. Base qualities were left out, and no much larger clone turns up one base away. The trim is 4 bases for V and 5 bases for J, with a gap of 27 bases between the germline ends. Reading the germline V gene gives CDR1 SGHVS and CDR2 FQNEAQ. Inclusive of the bounding cysteine and phenylalanine, the CDR3 is 18 residues long. The sequence is cut down to CDR3 DNA, 54 bases in frame from base 1. Data came from an Illumina NovaSeq 6000. cDNA libraries for TCRalpha and TCRbeta were prepared by 5'RACE using constant-segment primers, with sample barcodes and unique molecular identifiers added. Trizol reagent was used to extract RNA from every sample. Library amplification was performed in two PCR steps, and a second sample barcode and Illumina TruSeq adapters were introduced in the second step. Sequencing of libraries was performed on an Illumina NovaSeq with 2 x 150 bp paired-end reads. The study's processing was this. The reads were demultiplexed and collapsed into UMI-guided consensus sequences using migec v1.2.7. Using mixcr v2.1.11, UMI consensuses were aligned to TRA and TRB V and J templates and then assembled into clonotypes. Expanded or contracted clonotypes were those called significant by both edgeR and NoisET, with noise models trained on biological replicates. edgeR calls used a false discovery rate-adjusted p below 0.01 and a log2 fold-change threshold of 1. As an exploratory analysis of dynamics, max-normalized trajectories of the 1000 most abundant clonotypes were examined by PCA with hierarchical clustering. The CD4 or CD8 phenotype of responding clones was assigned using the separately sequenced CD4+ and CD8+ repertoires. TCRdb trimmed the raw reads at Q25, called clones with MiXCR and kept productive beta chains. When rows share a CDR3 protein, they turn into one entry using the most common DNA and genes. The V and J calls were determined by TCRdb, not by the authors. For this sample the table gives roughly 350,000 distinct CDR3 sequences, of which 25% to 30% were detected only once. The top ten clones comprise roughly 14% of the sample.

What the authors observed across the whole study: Some responding clones were detected in pre-infection memory, which suggested that pre-existing cross-reactive memory T cells had joined the SARS-CoV-2 response. The study covered only two mild cases, and larger cohorts including severe cases with pre-infection samples were considered necessary. Clones contracting from day 15 to 85 had balanced CD4/CD8 phenotypes, while a second wave expanding from day 15 to 37 was biased towards CD4+. Contracting CD4+ clones were found mainly in CM and EM memory subsets, while CD8+ clones were enriched in EMRA. SARS-CoV-2 specificity was not confirmed for the second-wave clones peaking on day 37.

Ficoll-Paque density gradient centrifugation was used to isolate PBMCs. The specimen was PBMCs or a T cell subset sorted from them (not recorded which). This TCR was sampled from an adult woman who had mild COVID-19 (a few samples of this study predate the infection). The sample titles of this study are shuffled in the database, so cell type and time point are left out; the donor was told from shared clones. The V and J genes are TRBV7-8 and TRBJ2-7; a weak D assignment points to TRBD1 (7 bases agree). The DNA reads as follows: TGTGCCAGCAGCTCACCCGGTCTGCGGGACAGTAAGTCCCACGAGCAGTACTTC. Its amino acids are CASSSPGLRDSKSHEQYF. Full variable domain (CDR3 extended with the reference TRBV7-8 and TRBJ2-7 proteins): GAGVSQSPRYKVAKRGQDVALRCDPISGHVSLFWYQQALGQGPEFLTYFQNEAQLDKSGLPSDRFFAERPEGSVSTLKIQRTQQEDSAVYLCASSSPGLRDSKSHEQYFGPGTRLTVT.